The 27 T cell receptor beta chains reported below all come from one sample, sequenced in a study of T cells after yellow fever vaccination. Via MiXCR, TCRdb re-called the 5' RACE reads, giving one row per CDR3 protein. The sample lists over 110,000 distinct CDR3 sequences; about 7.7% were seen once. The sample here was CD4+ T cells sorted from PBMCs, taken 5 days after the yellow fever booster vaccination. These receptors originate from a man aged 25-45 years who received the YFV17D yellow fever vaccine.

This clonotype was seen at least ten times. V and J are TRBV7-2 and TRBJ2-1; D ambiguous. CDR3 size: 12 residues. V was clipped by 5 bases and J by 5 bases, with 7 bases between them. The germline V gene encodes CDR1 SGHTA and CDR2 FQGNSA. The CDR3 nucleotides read TGTGCCAGCAGCAGAGGACACAATGAGCAGTTCTTC. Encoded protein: CASSRGHNEQFF.

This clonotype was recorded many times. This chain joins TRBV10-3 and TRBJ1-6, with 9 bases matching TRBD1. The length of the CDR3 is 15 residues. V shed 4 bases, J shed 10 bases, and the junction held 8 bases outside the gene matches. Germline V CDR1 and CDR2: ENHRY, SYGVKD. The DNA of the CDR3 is TGTGCCATCAGTGTGAGACAGGGGGTCGACTCACCCCTCCACTTT. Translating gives CAISVRQGVDSPLHF.

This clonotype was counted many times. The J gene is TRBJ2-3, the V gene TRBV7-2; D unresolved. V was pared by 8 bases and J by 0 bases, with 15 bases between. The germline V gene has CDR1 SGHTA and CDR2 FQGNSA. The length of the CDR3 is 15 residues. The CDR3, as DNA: TGTGCCAGCGGCAACTTGCTACCTAGCACAGATACGCAGTATTTT. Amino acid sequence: CASGNLLPSTDTQYF.

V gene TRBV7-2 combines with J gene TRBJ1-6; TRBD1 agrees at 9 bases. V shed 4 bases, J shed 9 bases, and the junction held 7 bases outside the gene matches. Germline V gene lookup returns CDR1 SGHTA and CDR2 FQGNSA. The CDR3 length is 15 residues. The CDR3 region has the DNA TGTGCCAGCAGCTCCAACAGGGGGCTGGTTTCACCCCTCCACTTT. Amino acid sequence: CASSSNRGLVSPLHF.

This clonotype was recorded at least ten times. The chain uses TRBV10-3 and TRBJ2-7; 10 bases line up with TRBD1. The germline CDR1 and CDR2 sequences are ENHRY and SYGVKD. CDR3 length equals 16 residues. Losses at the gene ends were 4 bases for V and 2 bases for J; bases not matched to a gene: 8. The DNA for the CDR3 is TGTGCCATCAGTGCCGCCGGGACAGGGGATGCCTACGAGCAGTACTTC. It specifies CAISAAGTGDAYEQYF.

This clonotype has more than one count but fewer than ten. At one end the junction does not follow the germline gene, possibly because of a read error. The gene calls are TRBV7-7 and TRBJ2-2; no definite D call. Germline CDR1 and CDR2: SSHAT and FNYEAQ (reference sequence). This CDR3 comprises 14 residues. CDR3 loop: CASSLMGTTGELFF. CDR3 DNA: TGTGCTAGCAGCTTAATGGGAACGACCGGGGAGCTGTTTTTT.

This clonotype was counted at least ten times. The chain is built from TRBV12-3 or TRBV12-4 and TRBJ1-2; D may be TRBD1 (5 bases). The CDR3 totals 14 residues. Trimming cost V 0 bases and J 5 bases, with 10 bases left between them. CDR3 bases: TGTGCCAGCAGTTTAGCTCCGACAGATTATGGCTACACCTTC. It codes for CASSLAPTDYGYTF.

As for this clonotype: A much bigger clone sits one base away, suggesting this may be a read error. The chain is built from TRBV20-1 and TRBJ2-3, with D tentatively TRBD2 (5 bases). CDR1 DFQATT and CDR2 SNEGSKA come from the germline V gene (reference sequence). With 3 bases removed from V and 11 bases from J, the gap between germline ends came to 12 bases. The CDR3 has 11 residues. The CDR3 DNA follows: TGCAGTGCTAGCCGCGGGTATAAGCAGTATTTT. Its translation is CSASRGYKQYF.

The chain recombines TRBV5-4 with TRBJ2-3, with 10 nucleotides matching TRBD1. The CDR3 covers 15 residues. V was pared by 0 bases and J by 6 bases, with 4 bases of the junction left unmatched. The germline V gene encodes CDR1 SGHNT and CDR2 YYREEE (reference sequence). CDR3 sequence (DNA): TGTGCCAGCAGCTTGGGGGACAGGGGTGGCGATACGCAGTATTTT. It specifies CASSLGDRGGDTQYF.

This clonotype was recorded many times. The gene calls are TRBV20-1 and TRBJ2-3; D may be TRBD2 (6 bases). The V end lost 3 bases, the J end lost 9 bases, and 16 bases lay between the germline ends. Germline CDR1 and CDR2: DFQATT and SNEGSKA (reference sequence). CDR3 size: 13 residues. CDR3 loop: CSASTRSGDTQYF. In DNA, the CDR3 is TGCAGTGCTAGTACCAGATCGGGGGACACGCAGTATTTT.

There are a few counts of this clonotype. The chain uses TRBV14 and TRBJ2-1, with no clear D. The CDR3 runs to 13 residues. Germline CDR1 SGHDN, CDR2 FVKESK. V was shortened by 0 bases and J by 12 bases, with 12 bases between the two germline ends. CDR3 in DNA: TGTGCCAGCAGCCAAGACCGAGGAATTGGGCAGTTCTTC. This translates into CASSQDRGIGQFF.

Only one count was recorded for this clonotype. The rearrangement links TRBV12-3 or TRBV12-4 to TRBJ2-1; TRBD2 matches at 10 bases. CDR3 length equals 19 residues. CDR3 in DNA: TGTACCTGCAGTTTTAGTACCAGGTGGGGACTAGCGTCAACTAATGAGCAGTTCTTC. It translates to CTCSFSTRWGLASTNEQFF.

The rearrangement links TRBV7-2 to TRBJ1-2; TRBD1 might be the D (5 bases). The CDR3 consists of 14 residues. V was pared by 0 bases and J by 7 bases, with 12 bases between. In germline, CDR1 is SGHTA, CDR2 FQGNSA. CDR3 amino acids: CASSLAQGGSGYTF. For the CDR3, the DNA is TGTGCCAGCAGCTTAGCCCAGGGAGGTTCTGGCTACACCTTC.

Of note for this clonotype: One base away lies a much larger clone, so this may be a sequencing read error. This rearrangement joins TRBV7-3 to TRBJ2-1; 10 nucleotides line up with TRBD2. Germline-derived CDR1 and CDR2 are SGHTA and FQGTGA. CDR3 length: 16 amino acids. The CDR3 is CVSSLMGTSAYNEQFF. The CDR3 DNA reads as TGTGTCAGCAGCTTAATGGGGACTAGCGCCTACAATGAGCAGTTCTTC.

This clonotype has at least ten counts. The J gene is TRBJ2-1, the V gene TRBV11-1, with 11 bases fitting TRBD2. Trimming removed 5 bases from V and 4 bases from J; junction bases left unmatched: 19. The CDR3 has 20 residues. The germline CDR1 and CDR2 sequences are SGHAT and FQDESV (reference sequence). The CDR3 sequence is CASSTSKGFTSGRAYNEQFF. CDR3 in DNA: TGTGCCAGCAGCACAAGCAAAGGGTTTACTAGCGGGAGAGCTTACAATGAGCAGTTCTTC.

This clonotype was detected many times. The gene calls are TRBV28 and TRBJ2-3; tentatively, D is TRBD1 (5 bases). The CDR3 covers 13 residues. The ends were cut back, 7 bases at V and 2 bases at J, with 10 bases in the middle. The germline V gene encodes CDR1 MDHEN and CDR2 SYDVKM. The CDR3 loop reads CASMGLYTDTQYF. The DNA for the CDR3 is TGTGCCAGCATGGGGCTTTACACAGATACGCAGTATTTT.

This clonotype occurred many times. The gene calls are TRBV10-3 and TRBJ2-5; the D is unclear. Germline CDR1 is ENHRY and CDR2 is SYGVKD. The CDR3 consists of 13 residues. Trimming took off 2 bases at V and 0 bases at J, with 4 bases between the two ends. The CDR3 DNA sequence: TGTGCCATCAGTGAGAGCAACCAAGAGACCCAGTACTTC. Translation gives CAISESNQETQYF.

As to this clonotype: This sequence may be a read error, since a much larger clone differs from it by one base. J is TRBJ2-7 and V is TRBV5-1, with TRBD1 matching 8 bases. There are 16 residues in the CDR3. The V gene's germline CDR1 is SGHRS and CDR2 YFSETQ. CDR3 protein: CAGSYDPRQGKSEQYF. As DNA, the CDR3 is TGCGCCGGCAGCTACGACCCGCGACAGGGGAAGAGCGAGCAGTACTTC.

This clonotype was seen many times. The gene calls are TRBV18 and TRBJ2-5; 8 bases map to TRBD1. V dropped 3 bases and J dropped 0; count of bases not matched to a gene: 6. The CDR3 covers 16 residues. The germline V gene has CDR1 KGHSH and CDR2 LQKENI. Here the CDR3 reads CASSPSGGPNQETQYF. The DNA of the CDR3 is TGTGCCAGCTCACCTTCAGGGGGCCCCAACCAAGAGACCCAGTACTTC.

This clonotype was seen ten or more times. The CDR3 reads CASSWTTGGQTSNEQFF. The DNA for the CDR3 is TGTGCCAGCAGCTGGACCACAGGGGGACAAACTAGCAATGAGCAGTTCTTC. V and J are TRBV7-9 and TRBJ2-1, with 8 bases fitting TRBD1. Germline CDR1 reads SEHNR; CDR2 reads FQNEAQ (reference sequence). This CDR3 is 17 amino acids long. V lost 4 bases, J lost 6 bases, and 14 bases stayed unmatched.

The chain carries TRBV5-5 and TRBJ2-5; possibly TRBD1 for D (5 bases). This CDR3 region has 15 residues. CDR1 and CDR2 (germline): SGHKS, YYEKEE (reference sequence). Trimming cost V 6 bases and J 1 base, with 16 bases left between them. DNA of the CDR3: TGTGCCAGCAACACCCTCGGACAAAGCCAAGAGACCCAGTACTTC. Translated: CASNTLGQSQETQYF. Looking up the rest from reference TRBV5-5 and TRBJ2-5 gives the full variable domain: DAGVTQSPTHLIKTRGQQVTLRCSPISGHKSVSWYQQVLGQGPQFIFQYYEKEERGRGNFPDRFSARQFPNYSSELNVNALLLGDSALYLCASNTLGQSQETQYFGPGTRLLVL.

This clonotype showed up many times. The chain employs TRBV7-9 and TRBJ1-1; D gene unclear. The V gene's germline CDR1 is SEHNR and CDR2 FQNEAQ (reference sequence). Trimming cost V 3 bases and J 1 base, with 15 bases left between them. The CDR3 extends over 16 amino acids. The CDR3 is CASSFTSRMRNTEAFF. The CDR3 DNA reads TGTGCCAGCAGCTTCACGAGCCGAATGCGGAACACTGAAGCTTTCTTT. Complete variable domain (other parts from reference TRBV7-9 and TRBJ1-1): DTGVSQNPRHKITKRGQNVTFRCDPISEHNRLYWYRQTLGQGPEFLTYFQNEAQLEKSRLLSDRFSAERPKGSFSTLEIQRTEQGDSAMYLCASSFTSRMRNTEAFFGQGTRLTVV.

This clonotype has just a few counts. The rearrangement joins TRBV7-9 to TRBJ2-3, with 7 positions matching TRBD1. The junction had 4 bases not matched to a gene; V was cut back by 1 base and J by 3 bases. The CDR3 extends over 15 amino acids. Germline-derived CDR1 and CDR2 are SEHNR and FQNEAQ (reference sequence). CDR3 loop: CASSLGDRKTDTQYF. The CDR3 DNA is TGTGCCAGCAGCTTAGGGGACAGAAAAACAGATACGCAGTATTTT.

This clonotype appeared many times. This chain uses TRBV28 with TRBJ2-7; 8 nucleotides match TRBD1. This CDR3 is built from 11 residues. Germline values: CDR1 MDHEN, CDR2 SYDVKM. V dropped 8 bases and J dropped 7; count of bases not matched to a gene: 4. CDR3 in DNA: TGTGCCAGCCGCAGGGGGCGGGAGCAGTACTTC. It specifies CASRRGREQYF.

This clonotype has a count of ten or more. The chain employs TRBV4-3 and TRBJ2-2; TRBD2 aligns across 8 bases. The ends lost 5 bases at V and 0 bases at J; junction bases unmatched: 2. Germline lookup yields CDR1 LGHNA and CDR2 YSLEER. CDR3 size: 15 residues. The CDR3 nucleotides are TGCGCCAGCAGCATAGCGGGATCGAACACCGGGGAGCTGTTTTTT. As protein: CASSIAGSNTGELFF.

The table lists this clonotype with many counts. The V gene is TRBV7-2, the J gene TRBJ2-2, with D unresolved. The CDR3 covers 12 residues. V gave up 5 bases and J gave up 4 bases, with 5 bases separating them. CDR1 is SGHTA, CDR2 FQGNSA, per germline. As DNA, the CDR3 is TGTGCCAGCAGCCCCTTCACCGGGGAGCTGTTTTTT. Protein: CASSPFTGELFF.

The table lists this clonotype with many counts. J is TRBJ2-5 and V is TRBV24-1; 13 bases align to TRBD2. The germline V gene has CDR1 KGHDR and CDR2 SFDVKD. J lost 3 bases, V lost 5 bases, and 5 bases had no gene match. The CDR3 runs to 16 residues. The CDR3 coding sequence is TGTGCCACCAGTGTTATTGGGACTAGCGGGAAAGAGACCCAGTACTTC. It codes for CATSVIGTSGKETQYF.